The present T cell receptor (beta chain) was sequenced within a study of blood T cell repertoires in COVID-19. This table comes from immunoSEQ multiplex PCR, and its TCRdb copy is limited to in-frame clones, with some not included. The profile covers more than 200,000 clones, with approximately 86% appearing a single time and about 1.6% taken by the ten largest. The study assigned cohorts using participant-reported clinical history. The germline CDR1 and CDR2 sequences are SGDLS and YYNGEE. The CDR3 is 16 residues long. V was clipped by 0 bases and J by 7 bases; unmatched bases: 8. Sequenced material: PBMCs or T cells enriched from blood (not recorded which). The receptor was derived from a woman between 45 and 60 years old who had recovered from COVID-19. The rearrangement links TRBV9 to TRBJ2-1, with 9 nucleotides matching TRBD2. Here the CDR3 DNA reads TGTGCCAGCAGCGTAGCTAGCGGGGTGGCGTGGAATGAGCAGTTCTTC. This translates into CASSVASGVAWNEQFF.